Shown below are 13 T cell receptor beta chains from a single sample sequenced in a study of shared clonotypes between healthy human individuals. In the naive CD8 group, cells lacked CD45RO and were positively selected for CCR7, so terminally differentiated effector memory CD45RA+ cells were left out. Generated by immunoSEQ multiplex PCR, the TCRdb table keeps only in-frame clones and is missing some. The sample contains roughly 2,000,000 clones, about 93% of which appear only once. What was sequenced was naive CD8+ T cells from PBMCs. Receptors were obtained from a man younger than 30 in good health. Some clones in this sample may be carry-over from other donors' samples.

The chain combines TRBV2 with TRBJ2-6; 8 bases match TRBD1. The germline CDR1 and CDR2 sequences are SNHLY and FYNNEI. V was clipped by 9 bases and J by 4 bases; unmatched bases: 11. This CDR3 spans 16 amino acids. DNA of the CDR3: TGTGCCAGGAGGGGACAGGACCCCCCCGGGGCCAACGTCCTGACTTTC. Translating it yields CARRGQDPPGANVLTF.

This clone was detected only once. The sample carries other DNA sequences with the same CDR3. The CDR3, as DNA: TGTGCCAGCAGCTCGGGACAGGGAGCCTACGAGCAGTACTTC. It encodes CASSSGQGAYEQYF. J is TRBJ2-7 and V is TRBV7-9, with 9 bases identical to TRBD1. The germline CDR1 and CDR2 sequences are SEHNR and FQNEAQ (reference sequence). V was clipped by 4 bases and J by 2 bases; unmatched bases: 3. This CDR3 region has 14 residues.

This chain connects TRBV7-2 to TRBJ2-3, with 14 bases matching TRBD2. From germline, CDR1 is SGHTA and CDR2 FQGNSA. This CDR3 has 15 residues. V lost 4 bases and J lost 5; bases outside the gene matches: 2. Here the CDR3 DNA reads TGTGCCAGCAGCTCGACTAGCGGGAGGGGAGATACGCAGTATTTT. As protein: CASSSTSGRGDTQYF.

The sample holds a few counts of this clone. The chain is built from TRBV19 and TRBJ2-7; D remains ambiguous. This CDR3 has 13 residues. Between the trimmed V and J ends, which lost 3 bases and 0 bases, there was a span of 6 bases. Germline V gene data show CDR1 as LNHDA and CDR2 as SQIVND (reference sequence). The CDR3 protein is CASSMGSSYEQYF. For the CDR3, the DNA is TGTGCCAGTAGTATGGGCAGCTCCTACGAGCAGTACTTC.

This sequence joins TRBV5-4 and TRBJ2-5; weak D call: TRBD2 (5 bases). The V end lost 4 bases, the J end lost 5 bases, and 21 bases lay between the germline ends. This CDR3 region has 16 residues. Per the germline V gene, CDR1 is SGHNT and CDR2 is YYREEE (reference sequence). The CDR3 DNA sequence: TGTGCCAGCAGCCCGATAGGCGGCGGGCCGTCGGAGACCCAGTACTTC. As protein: CASSPIGGGPSETQYF. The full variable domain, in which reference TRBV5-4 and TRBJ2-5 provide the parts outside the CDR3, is ETGVTQSPTHLIKTRGQQVTLRCSSQSGHNTVSWYQQALGQGPQFIFQYYREEENGRGNFPPRFSGLQFPNYSSELNVNALELDDSALYLCASSPIGGGPSETQYFGPGTRLLVL.

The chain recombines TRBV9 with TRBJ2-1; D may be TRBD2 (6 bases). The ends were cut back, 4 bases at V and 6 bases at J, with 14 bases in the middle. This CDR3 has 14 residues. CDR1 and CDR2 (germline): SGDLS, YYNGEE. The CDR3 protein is CASSPNSGSNEQFF. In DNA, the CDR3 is TGTGCCAGCAGCCCGAATTCCGGGAGCAATGAGCAGTTCTTC.

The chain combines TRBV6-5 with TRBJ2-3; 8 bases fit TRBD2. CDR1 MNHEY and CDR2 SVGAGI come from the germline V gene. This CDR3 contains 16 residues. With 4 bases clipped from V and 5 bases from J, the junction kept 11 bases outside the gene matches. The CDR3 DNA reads TGTGCCAGCAGTTCCAGACTAGCGCGAAAAAGAGATACGCAGTATTTT. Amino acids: CASSSRLARKRDTQYF.

The CDR3 sequence: CASSFLTGTEAFF. The CDR3 DNA follows: TGTGCCAGCAGCTTTCTTACGGGCACTGAAGCTTTCTTT. The V and J genes are TRBV7-3 and TRBJ1-1; D remains unclear. This CDR3 is built from 13 residues. Per the germline V gene, CDR1 is SGHTA and CDR2 is FQGTGA. The V gene lost 3 bases and the J gene lost 4 bases, with 9 bases spanning the gap.

CDR3 in amino acids: CASSPSAGQLNTEAFF. In DNA form, the CDR3 reads TGTGCCAGCAGCCCCTCAGCGGGACAGTTGAACACTGAAGCTTTCTTT. The chain employs TRBV27 and TRBJ1-1, with 7 bases aligning to TRBD1. Germline CDR1 is MNHEY and CDR2 is SMNVEV (reference sequence). V gave up 6 bases and J gave up 0 bases; unmatched junction bases: 10. This CDR3 is built from 16 residues.

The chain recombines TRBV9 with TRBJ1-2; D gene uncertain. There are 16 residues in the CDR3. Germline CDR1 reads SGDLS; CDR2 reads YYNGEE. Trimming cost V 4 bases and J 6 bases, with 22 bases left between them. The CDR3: CASSPMLTVLKDGYTF. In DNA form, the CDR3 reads TGTGCCAGCAGCCCTATGCTAACAGTTCTTAAGGATGGCTACACCTTC.

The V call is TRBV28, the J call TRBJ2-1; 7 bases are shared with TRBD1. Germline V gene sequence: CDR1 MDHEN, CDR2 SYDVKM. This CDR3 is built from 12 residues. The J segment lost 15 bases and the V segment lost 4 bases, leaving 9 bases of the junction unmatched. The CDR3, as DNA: TGTGCCAGCAGTTCGACAGGGTACCAGCGGTTCTTC. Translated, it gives CASSSTGYQRFF.

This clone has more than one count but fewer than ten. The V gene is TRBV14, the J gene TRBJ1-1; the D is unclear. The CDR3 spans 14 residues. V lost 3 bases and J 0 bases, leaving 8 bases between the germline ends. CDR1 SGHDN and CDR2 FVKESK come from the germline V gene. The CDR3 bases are TGTGCCAGCAGCCACGTCCAGATGAACACTGAAGCTTTCTTT. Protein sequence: CASSHVQMNTEAFF.

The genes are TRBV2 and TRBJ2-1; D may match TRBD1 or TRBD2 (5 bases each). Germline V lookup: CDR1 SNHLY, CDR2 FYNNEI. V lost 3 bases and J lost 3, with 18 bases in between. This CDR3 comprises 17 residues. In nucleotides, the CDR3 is TGTGCCAGCAGTGAGACAAACCGGGACGGGAACTACAATGAGCAGTTCTTC. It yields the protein CASSETNRDGNYNEQFF.